Following are 9 T cell receptor beta chains from one sample sequenced in a study of T cells in Graves' hyperthyroidism and ophthalmopathy. Amplified regions were TCR beta CDR3 sequences from RNA transcripts. The HTBI set primed first-round TCR CDR3 RT-PCR. Each CDR3 protein gets one entry after TCRdb re-called the multiplex PCR reads with MiXCR. In the table there are a few hundred thousand distinct CDR3 sequences, around 15% of which are singletons. The specimen was blood. These receptors were obtained from a woman under 30 with Graves' hyperthyroidism.

Only a few counts were recorded for this clonotype. V gene TRBV12-3 or TRBV12-4 combines with J gene TRBJ2-1; D gene ambiguous. V lost 4 bases to trimming and J lost 6 bases, with 7 bases between them. The CDR3 extends over 12 amino acids. The CDR3 protein is CASSSFSNEQFF. As DNA, the CDR3 is TGTGCCAGCAGTTCATTTTCCAATGAGCAGTTCTTC.

The table lists this clonotype with many counts. The rearrangement joins TRBV20-1 to TRBJ2-7; 9 bases match TRBD1. The CDR3 is 14 amino acids. V shed 6 bases, J shed 2 bases, and the junction held 8 bases outside the gene matches. Germline V gene sequence: CDR1 DFQATT, CDR2 SNEGSKA (reference sequence). This chain's CDR3 is CSAHEDRGTYEQYF. The DNA of the CDR3 is TGCAGTGCCCATGAGGACAGGGGAACCTACGAGCAGTACTTC.

This clonotype was observed at least ten times. This chain uses TRBV11-2 with TRBJ2-3; 13 nucleotides match TRBD2. The germline V gene encodes CDR1 SGHAT and CDR2 FQNNGV. With V trimmed by 5 bases and J by 5 bases, 7 bases remained unmatched. This CDR3 comprises 16 residues. CDR3 loop: CASSVGTSGIVDTQYF. In nucleotides, the CDR3 is TGTGCCAGCAGCGTGGGGACTAGCGGGATCGTAGATACGCAGTATTTT. The full variable domain, completed using reference TRBV11-2 and TRBJ2-3, is EAGVAQSPRYKIIEKRQSVAFWCNPISGHATLYWYQQILGQGPKLLIQFQNNGVVDDSQLPKDRFSAERLKGVDSTLKIQPAKLEDSAVYLCASSVGTSGIVDTQYFGPGTRLTVL.

This clonotype was recorded at least ten times. J is TRBJ2-1 and V is TRBV30; 10 nucleotides line up with TRBD1. CDR3 length: 14 residues. Per germline, CDR1 GTSNPN and CDR2 SVGIG (reference sequence). V dropped 3 bases and J dropped 8; count of bases not matched to a gene: 7. The CDR3 here is CAWRRDRGSYEQFF. As DNA, the CDR3 is TGTGCCTGGAGGCGGGACAGGGGTTCCTATGAGCAGTTCTTC.

CDR3 coding DNA: TGTGCCAGCAGCTTAAGGGGACAGGGGAATTCACCCCTCCACTTT. It yields the protein CASSLRGQGNSPLHF. This rearrangement joins TRBV7-9 to TRBJ1-6, with 10 positions matching TRBD1. Germline-derived CDR1 and CDR2 are SEHNR and FQNEAQ (reference sequence). The CDR3 totals 15 residues. J gave up 7 bases and V 2 bases, and 2 bases lay outside the gene matches.

Concerning this clonotype: Its ends do not fully match the called genes, so a read error is possible. This rearrangement joins TRBV6-1 to TRBJ1-6, with 7 bases matching TRBD1. This CDR3 contains 18 residues. In germline, CDR1 is MNHNS, CDR2 SASEGT. The CDR3 DNA is TGTGCCGGCAGTCCCCGACAGGGACGCAGCTCCTATAATTCACCCCTCCACTTT. Amino acid sequence: CAGSPRQGRSSYNSPLHF.

DNA for the CDR3: TGTGCCAGCAGTCCCCCCGGGTATCGGAGGGGAAATCAGCCCCAGCATTTT. Translation gives CASSPPGYRRGNQPQHF. The rearrangement uses TRBV28 and TRBJ1-5, with a possible D match to TRBD1 (5 bases). Trimming cost V 5 bases and J 4 bases, with 21 bases left between them. Germline loops: CDR1 MDHEN, CDR2 SYDVKM. The length of the CDR3 is 17 residues.

This clonotype was seen more than once but under ten times. The chain recombines TRBV4-3 with TRBJ2-7; D might be TRBD1 (6 bases). This CDR3 is built from 14 residues. With 0 bases removed from V and 2 bases from J, the gap between germline ends came to 8 bases. In germline, CDR1 is LGHNA, CDR2 YSLEER. The CDR3 loop reads CASSQDQGPYEQYF. CDR3 coding DNA: TGCGCCAGCAGCCAAGATCAGGGGCCCTACGAGCAGTACTTC.

The chain couples TRBV13 to TRBJ2-1; maybe TRBD1 (6 bases). Germline CDR1 PRHDT, CDR2 FYEKMQ (reference sequence). Trimming stripped 0 bases from V and 4 bases from J, with 16 bases between. The CDR3 is made up of 17 amino acids. The CDR3 DNA follows: TGTGCCAGCAGCTTAGGCTCCGGGACAAACCTTTACAATGAGCAGTTCTTC. Translated, it gives CASSLGSGTNLYNEQFF.